This T cell receptor beta chain was documented in a study of cytomegalovirus exposure and HLA in healthy donors. Primers: 60 Vbeta forward and 13 Jbeta reverse. Method: immunoSEQ multiplex PCR; TCRdb's copy keeps in-frame clones and lacks some. The record lists over 100,000 clones, of which the ten most abundant hold roughly 1.7%. Note on this clone: The antigen is unknown.

General study results and limits: Per a prior analysis, the majority of TCR beta V segments were productive roughly 90% or roughly 30% of the time. Presence/absence analyses treated sequencing depth as roughly uniform across donors. The authors enumerated over 150 TCR beta chains as linked to cytomegalovirus.

Germline values: CDR1 SEHNR, CDR2 FQNEAQ (reference sequence). The CDR3 runs to 16 residues. The ends were cut back, 1 base at V and 1 base at J, with 13 bases in the middle. The receptor was derived from a man between 18 and 35 years old in good health and CMV-seronegative. The rearrangement links TRBV7-9 to TRBJ1-2; D unresolved. What was sequenced was PBMCs. The CDR3 nucleotides read TGTGCCAGCAGCTTAGGAGGGCCGAGGGATAACTATGGCTACACCTTC. Translation: CASSLGGPRDNYGYTF.